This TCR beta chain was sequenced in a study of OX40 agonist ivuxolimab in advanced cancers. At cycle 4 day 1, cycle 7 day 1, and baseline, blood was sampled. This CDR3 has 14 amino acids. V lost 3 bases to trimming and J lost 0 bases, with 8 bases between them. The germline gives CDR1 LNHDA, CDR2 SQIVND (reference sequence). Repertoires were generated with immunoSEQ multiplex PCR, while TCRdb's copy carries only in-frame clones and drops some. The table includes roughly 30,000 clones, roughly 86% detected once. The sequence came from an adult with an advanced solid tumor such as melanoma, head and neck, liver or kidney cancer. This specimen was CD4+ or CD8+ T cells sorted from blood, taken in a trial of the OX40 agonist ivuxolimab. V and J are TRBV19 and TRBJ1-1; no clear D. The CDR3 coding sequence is TGTGCCAGTAGTATTGACACTCTGAACACTGAAGCTTTCTTT. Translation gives CASSIDTLNTEAFF.